This is a list of T cell receptor beta chains from one sample in a study of CD8+ T cells in alopecia areata. Profiling relied on immunoSEQ multiplex PCR, and the TCRdb table lists in-frame clones only, not all of them. This table has 150,000 to 200,000 clones, around three fifths appearing once. The sample here was CD4+ T cells sorted from blood, taken at week 0. The receptors stem from a human donor with alopecia areata. Each CDR3 is given with its conserved first and last residue. Fields, in order: D gene, V gene, clone size, J gene, CDR3 protein, CDR3 DNA. D genes are given only for firm matches. For some rows the clone size is stated as once, few or many, or as a class when expanded; others skip it.

.	TRBV25-1	.	TRBJ1-4	CASSESKRPNEKLFF	TGTGCCAGCAGTGAATCCAAAAGGCCCAATGAAAAACTGTTTTTT
.	TRBV15	once	TRBJ2-7	CATSSTTYEQYF	TGTGCCACCAGCTCGACGACCTACGAGCAGTACTTC
.	TRBV6-5	.	TRBJ1-1	CASRPTQGSTEAFF	TGTGCCAGCAGACCCACGCAGGGGTCCACTGAAGCTTTCTTT
TRBD1	TRBV29-1	few	TRBJ1-1	CSVEDPQGVGTEAFF	TGCAGCGTTGAAGATCCCCAGGGGGTAGGAACTGAAGCTTTCTTT
TRBD2	TRBV5-5	.	TRBJ2-5	CASSRRGVQETQYF	TGTGCCAGCAGCCGACGGGGGGTCCAAGAGACCCAGTACTTC
.	TRBV5-6	.	TRBJ1-1	CASSFGKNTEAFF	TGTGCCAGCAGCTTTGGGAAGAACACTGAAGCTTTCTTT
.	TRBV27	few	TRBJ2-6	CASSSGANVLTF	TGTGCCAGCAGTTCTGGGGCCAACGTCCTGACTTTC
.	TRBV7-8	few	TRBJ2-3	CASSLRKSTDTQYF	TGTGCCAGCAGCCTCAGAAAAAGCACAGATACGCAGTATTTT
TRBD1	TRBV7-9	.	TRBJ2-7	CASSLQGALYEQYF	TGTGCCAGCAGCTTACAGGGGGCCCTCTACGAGCAGTACTTC
TRBD1	TRBV19	few	TRBJ2-1	CASSNRGQDEQFF	TGTGCCAGTAGCAACAGGGGGCAGGATGAGCAGTTCTTC
TRBD2	TRBV25-1	.	TRBJ2-1	CASSESRIGRGGSDEQFF	TGTGCCAGCAGTGAATCCCGGATAGGGCGGGGGGGCAGCGATGAGCAGTTCTTC
.	TRBV2	.	TRBJ2-1	CASSDRKPPPEFF	TGTGCCAGCAGTGATCGGAAACCCCCCCCCGAGTTCTTC
TRBD1	TRBV27	.	TRBJ1-6	CASSSGQGERALHF	TGTGCCAGCAGCTCCGGACAGGGGGAACGGGCCCTCCACTTT
.	TRBV15	.	TRBJ2-5	CATSRGGETQYF	TGTGCCACCAGCAGAGGGGGAGAGACCCAGTACTTC
.	TRBV6-5	.	TRBJ1-5	CASTREGGQPQHF	TGTGCCAGCACCCGGGAGGGTGGTCAGCCCCAGCATTTT
.	TRBV20-1	.	TRBJ2-3	CSARADTQYF	TGCAGTGCTAGGGCAGATACGCAGTATTTT
TRBD2	TRBV11-3	.	TRBJ2-7	CASSPREGNAEQYF	TGTGCCAGCAGCCCGCGGGAGGGAAATGCCGAGCAGTACTTC
.	TRBV5-1	.	TRBJ1-1	CASSSAHGSLAEAFF	TGCGCCAGCAGCTCGGCTCACGGCAGTTTGGCTGAAGCTTTCTTT
.	TRBV4-1	few	TRBJ2-3	CASSLQGMSTDTQYF	TGCGCCAGCAGCCTCCAGGGGATGAGCACAGATACGCAGTATTTT
.	TRBV29-1	.	TRBJ2-2	CSVSGQRNTGELFF	TGCAGCGTCTCGGGGCAGAGGAACACCGGGGAGCTGTTTTTT
.	TRBV5-1	once	TRBJ2-2	CASSDYRLGNTGELFF	TGCGCCAGCAGCGACTATAGACTAGGGAACACCGGGGAGCTGTTTTTT
TRBD2	TRBV29-1	few	TRBJ2-1	CSGLAGGNNNEQFF	TGCAGCGGATTAGCGGGGGGCAACAACAATGAGCAGTTCTTC
.	TRBV9	.	TRBJ2-3	CASTREYTDTQYF	TGTGCCAGCACTCGGGAGTACACAGATACGCAGTATTTT
TRBD2	TRBV15	.	TRBJ2-3	CATSRDRKLAGSTDTQYF	TGTGCCACCAGCAGAGACCGGAAACTAGCGGGTAGCACAGATACGCAGTATTTT
.	TRBV28	.	TRBJ1-5	CASSFRQTQHF	TGTGCCAGCAGTTTTAGGCAAACCCAGCATTTT
.	TRBV30	.	TRBJ2-1	CAFQAIVGEQFF	TGTGCCTTTCAAGCAATAGTAGGCGAGCAGTTCTTC
TRBD1	TRBV30	few	TRBJ1-2	CAWSFSGGSIYGYTF	TGTGCCTGGAGTTTCTCAGGGGGCTCCATCTATGGCTACACCTTC
.	TRBV30	.	TRBJ1-1	CAWGGSLTEAFF	TGTGCCTGGGGGGGGAGTTTAACTGAAGCTTTCTTT
.	TRBV6-5	.	TRBJ2-1	CASGLPSSYNEQFF	TGTGCCAGCGGTTTACCGAGCTCCTACAATGAGCAGTTCTTC
.	TRBV5-1	.	TRBJ2-3	CASSAGTLGSTDTQYF	TGCGCCAGCAGCGCCGGGACACTGGGGAGCACAGATACGCAGTATTTT
.	TRBV12-5	.	TRBJ1-4	CASDQGADGGLGEKLFF	TGTGCTAGTGACCAAGGGGCGGACGGGGGACTCGGTGAAAAACTGTTTTTT
.	TRBV6-1	many	TRBJ2-7	CASSEDNHRAGEQYF	TGTGCCAGCAGTGAAGACAATCATCGGGCTGGCGAGCAGTACTTC
.	TRBV29-1	.	TRBJ1-2	CSGFEAENYGYTF	TGCAGCGGGTTCGAGGCAGAGAACTATGGCTACACCTTC
.	TRBV4-2	.	TRBJ2-3	CASSQDYRRITDTQYF	TGTGCCAGCAGCCAAGACTACAGGAGGATCACAGATACGCAGTATTTT
.	TRBV9	.	TRBJ1-6	CASSDTTGTGSPLHF	TGTGCCAGCAGCGATACCACAGGAACGGGCTCACCCCTCCACTTT
.	TRBV30	.	TRBJ1-4	CAWSAMIEKLFF	TGTGCCTGGAGTGCCATGATAGAAAAACTGTTTTTT
.	TRBV5-5	few	TRBJ1-1	CASSLVLTEAFF	TGTGCCAGCAGCTTGGTCCTCACTGAAGCTTTCTTT
.	TRBV5-4	.	TRBJ2-5	CASSLPHLGETQYF	TGTGCCAGCAGCTTGCCCCACCTGGGGGAGACCCAGTACTTC
TRBD1	TRBV29-1	.	TRBJ1-1	CSVTGGRYTEAFF	TGCAGCGTTACAGGGGGCAGGTACACTGAAGCTTTCTTT
.	TRBV6-5	.	TRBJ1-5	CASSSQGAQPQHF	TGTGCCAGCAGTTCACAGGGTGCTCAGCCCCAGCATTTT
.	TRBV7-2	.	TRBJ2-5	CASSFLPAGGETQYF	TGTGCCAGCAGCTTCCTTCCGGCAGGGGGGGAGACCCAGTACTTC
.	TRBV29-1	.	TRBJ2-2	CSVGTGTVGGGTGELFF	TGCAGCGTTGGCACGGGGACGGTCGGAGGTGGCACCGGGGAGCTGTTTTTT
.	TRBV28	many	TRBJ1-2	CASRTTGYNGYTF	TGTGCCAGCAGGACAACAGGGTACAATGGCTACACCTTC
.	TRBV29-1	few	TRBJ2-2	CSVEAENTGELFF	TGCAGCGTAGAGGCGGAGAACACCGGGGAGCTGTTTTTT
.	TRBV2	.	TRBJ1-2	CASSLNSGRSYGYTF	TGTGCCAGCAGCCTCAACTCTGGACGGAGCTATGGCTACACCTTC
.	TRBV7-2	.	TRBJ2-7	CASSLAGPWAGEQYF	TGTGCCAGCAGCTTAGCCGGGCCGTGGGCCGGCGAGCAGTACTTC
.	TRBV25-1	.	TRBJ1-6	CASSENPTSPLHF	TGTGCCAGCAGTGAAAACCCAACTTCACCCCTCCACTTT
.	TRBV5-1	.	TRBJ2-1	CASTWDLANEQFF	TGCGCCAGCACCTGGGACCTCGCCAATGAGCAGTTCTTC
TRBD2	TRBV29-1	.	TRBJ2-1	CSERGGNNEQFF	TGCAGCGAGCGGGGGGGCAACAATGAGCAGTTCTTC
TRBD1	TRBV5-6	.	TRBJ2-4	CASSSGTGAKNIQYF	TGTGCCAGCAGCTCCGGGACAGGTGCCAAAAACATTCAGTACTTC
TRBD2	TRBV19	.	TRBJ2-5	CASSIGRGETQYF	TGTGCCAGTAGTATTGGGAGGGGAGAGACCCAGTACTTC
TRBD1	TRBV4-2	.	TRBJ1-4	CASSQDDGTGINEKLFF	TGTGCCAGCAGCCAAGACGACGGGACAGGAATTAATGAAAAACTGTTTTTT
.	TRBV4-1	few	TRBJ2-7	CASSQDVIPSSYEQYF	TGCGCCAGCAGCCAAGATGTCATTCCTAGCTCCTACGAGCAGTACTTC
TRBD1	TRBV30	.	TRBJ2-2	CAWSPGTGRGGELFF	TGTGCCTGGAGTCCCGGGACAGGTAGAGGCGGGGAGCTGTTTTTT
.	TRBV4-1	.	TRBJ1-5	CASSQPQGGGIRSNQPQHF	TGCGCCAGCAGCCAACCCCAGGGAGGGGGGATACGAAGCAATCAGCCCCAGCATTTT
.	TRBV30	.	TRBJ1-1	CAWNRAKEAFF	TGTGCCTGGAATCGCGCGAAGGAAGCTTTCTTT
.	TRBV10-3	.	TRBJ2-7	CAMSDHSYEQYF	TGTGCCATGTCCGATCATTCCTACGAGCAGTACTTC
.	TRBV30	.	TRBJ1-1	CAWSVAREAFF	TGTGCCTGGAGTGTAGCCCGTGAAGCTTTCTTT
.	TRBV4-2	.	TRBJ2-7	CASSQDDQVMNEQYF	TGTGCCAGCAGCCAAGATGACCAGGTCATGAACGAGCAGTACTTC
.	TRBV4-1	.	TRBJ1-6	CASSARGKPPASPLHF	TGCGCCAGCAGCGCAAGGGGGAAACCTCCGGCTTCACCCCTCCACTTT